A selection of T cell receptor beta chains follows, all from one sample in a study of cytomegalovirus exposure and HLA in healthy donors. Assay used: immunoSEQ multiplex PCR; TCRdb lists only in-frame clones, some missing. The sample includes tens of thousands of clones, roughly 80% of them seen just once. Specimen: PBMCs. The receptor set was obtained from a woman between 40 and 50 years old in good health and CMV-seropositive. CDR3s include the opening cysteine and the closing phenylalanine or tryptophan. D genes are given only for firm matches. Clone size is not always given. Where it is, it says once, few, many or a class for expanded clones.

clone_size	v_call	j_call	d_call	cdr3_aa	cdr3_nt
NA	TRBV5-1	TRBJ1-4	NA	CASSLERGREKLFF	TGCGCCAGCAGCTTGGAAAGGGGTCGTGAAAAACTGTTTTTT
NA	TRBV7-9	TRBJ1-1	NA	CSSSLARSEAFF	TGTTCCAGCAGCTTAGCGCGTAGTGAAGCTTTCTTT
NA	TRBV11-3	TRBJ2-1	TRBD1	CASSLGTGGIRNEQFF	TGTGCCAGCAGCCTCGGGACAGGGGGTATAAGGAATGAGCAGTTCTTC
NA	TRBV19	TRBJ1-1	NA	CASKGDGGQVDTEAFF	TGTGCCAGTAAGGGGGACGGGGGGCAGGTGGACACTGAAGCTTTCTTT
NA	TRBV28	TRBJ1-2	NA	CASSFTGPNYGYTF	TGTGCCAGCAGTTTTACAGGCCCCAACTATGGCTACACCTTC
NA	TRBV30	TRBJ1-6	TRBD1	CAWSAYRVGFTGTGTGENSPLHF	TGTGCCTGGAGTGCCTACCGAGTGGGGTTTACGGGTACGGGGACAGGGGAGAATTCACCCCTCCACTTT
NA	TRBV5-6	TRBJ1-2	TRBD1	CASSLAGTAYGYTF	TGTGCCAGCAGCTTGGCCGGGACAGCCTATGGCTACACCTTC
NA	TRBV19	TRBJ1-1	NA	CASSIRIMNTEAFF	TGTGCCAGTAGTATCAGGATTATGAACACTGAAGCTTTCTTT
NA	TRBV7-9	TRBJ2-1	TRBD1	CASSSRQGDEQFF	TGTGCCAGCAGCTCGAGACAGGGCGATGAGCAGTTCTTC
NA	TRBV29-1	TRBJ1-3	NA	CSVASGLSSLGNTIYF	TGCAGCGTTGCCTCAGGGCTATCCTCTCTGGGAAACACCATATATTTT
NA	TRBV19	TRBJ2-7	TRBD1	CASSAPGTGIGYEQYF	TGTGCCAGTAGTGCCCCCGGGACAGGGATTGGGTACGAGCAGTACTTC
NA	TRBV19	TRBJ1-2	NA	CASTEGSGAYGYTF	TGTGCCAGTACAGAGGGATCGGGCGCCTATGGCTACACCTTC
NA	TRBV7-9	TRBJ1-2	TRBD1	CSSSFDRGHEGYTF	TGTTCCAGCAGTTTTGACAGGGGGCATGAGGGCTACACCTTC
NA	TRBV15	TRBJ1-1	NA	CATSRDQVHVTHANTEAFF	TGTGCCACCAGCAGAGATCAGGTACACGTAACACACGCCAACACTGAAGCTTTCTTT
NA	TRBV7-2	TRBJ2-1	NA	CASSLSGDSSYNEQFF	TGTGCCAGCAGCTTGTCGGGGGATAGCTCCTACAATGAGCAGTTCTTC
NA	TRBV7-6	TRBJ2-2	NA	CASSPGYTGELFF	TGTGCCAGCAGTCCAGGTTACACCGGGGAGCTGTTTTTT
NA	TRBV7-2	TRBJ2-3	NA	CASSPNRQFTDTQYF	TGTGCCAGCAGCCCTAATCGACAGTTCACAGATACGCAGTATTTT
NA	TRBV23-1	TRBJ1-5	TRBD1	CASSQTGEPYQPQHF	TGCGCCAGCAGTCAAACAGGGGAACCCTATCAGCCCCAGCATTTT
NA	TRBV19	TRBJ1-5	TRBD1	CASRGGQGHGQPQHF	TGTGCCAGTAGAGGGGGACAGGGACATGGTCAGCCCCAGCATTTT
NA	TRBV18	TRBJ1-1	TRBD1	CASSPPTGVTEAFF	TGTGCCAGCTCACCACCTACAGGGGTTACTGAAGCTTTCTTT
NA	TRBV9	TRBJ2-3	TRBD2	CASSALGSGGFTDTQYF	TGTGCCAGCAGCGCTTTAGGGAGCGGGGGGTTCACAGATACGCAGTATTTT
NA	TRBV15	TRBJ2-3	TRBD2	CATSRDSGGLDTQYF	TGTGCCACCAGCAGGGATAGCGGGGGGCTAGATACGCAGTATTTT
NA	TRBV7-6	TRBJ1-4	TRBD1	CASSPRGRQGRIEKLFF	TGTGCCAGCAGCCCCCGAGGGAGACAGGGTAGGATTGAAAAACTGTTTTTT
NA	TRBV10-3	TRBJ2-7	TRBD1	CAISGQGKPYEQYF	TGTGCCATCAGCGGACAGGGTAAGCCGTACGAGCAGTACTTC
few	TRBV30	TRBJ2-1	NA	CAWSLRSTEQFF	TGTGCCTGGTCCCTTAGGAGTACTGAGCAGTTCTTC
NA	TRBV30	TRBJ2-3	TRBD2	CAWERGSGDTQYF	TGTGCCTGGGAGCGGGGGTCTGGAGATACGCAGTATTTT
NA	TRBV5-1	TRBJ1-2	TRBD1	CASSSGQGAKNYGYTF	TGCGCCAGCAGCTCCGGACAGGGGGCTAAAAACTATGGCTACACCTTC
once	TRBV6-6	TRBJ1-2	NA	CASSYVGASGYTF	TGTGCCAGCAGTTACGTGGGGGCTAGTGGCTACACCTTC
NA	TRBV5-1	TRBJ2-3	TRBD2	CASSLVARGGYDTQYF	TGCGCCAGCAGCTTGGTGGCGCGGGGGGGCTATGATACGCAGTATTTT
NA	TRBV5-1	TRBJ2-3	TRBD2	CASSAGTSGDTQYF	TGCGCCAGCAGCGCAGGGACTAGCGGCGATACGCAGTATTTT
NA	TRBV25-1	TRBJ2-7	TRBD1	CASSVSGTGSYEQYF	TGTGCCAGCAGTGTATCCGGGACAGGCTCCTACGAGCAGTACTTC
once	TRBV5-1	TRBJ2-7	NA	CASSWGQANDFSYEQYF	TGCGCCAGCAGCTGGGGGCAGGCCAACGACTTCTCCTACGAGCAGTACTTC
NA	TRBV6-1	TRBJ2-7	NA	CASSENGQLLSYEQYF	TGTGCCAGCAGTGAAAATGGACAGCTTCTCTCCTACGAGCAGTACTTC
NA	TRBV5-4	TRBJ1-5	NA	CASSPGTSSNQPQHF	TGTGCCAGCAGCCCCGGGACATCTAGCAATCAGCCCCAGCATTTT
NA	TRBV7-2	TRBJ1-1	TRBD1	CASSLDGQGNTEAFF	TGTGCCAGCAGCTTAGATGGACAGGGCAACACTGAAGCTTTCTTT
NA	TRBV7-9	TRBJ2-7	TRBD1	CASSLTPGTGGREQYF	TGTGCCAGCAGCCTTACTCCCGGGACAGGAGGACGCGAGCAGTACTTC
NA	TRBV7-2	TRBJ2-1	NA	CASSSNRAGEQFF	TGTGCCAGCAGCTCCAACAGGGCCGGTGAGCAGTTCTTC
NA	TRBV9	TRBJ2-3	TRBD2	CASSARGGAGDLDTQYF	TGTGCCAGCAGCGCGCGGGGCGGGGCGGGGGATCTAGATACGCAGTATTTT
NA	TRBV5-1	TRBJ1-6	NA	CASSLEMAGNSPLHF	TGCGCCAGCAGCTTGGAGATGGCAGGGAATTCACCCCTCCACTTT
NA	TRBV6-5	TRBJ1-5	NA	CGISENQPQHF	TGTGGTATAAGTGAGAATCAGCCCCAGCATTTT
few	TRBV7-9	TRBJ1-5	NA	CASSLATDGNQPQHF	TGTGCCAGCAGCTTAGCGACAGATGGGAATCAGCCCCAGCATTTT
few	TRBV19	TRBJ2-2	TRBD1	CASSFPDRVTGELFF	TGTGCCAGTAGTTTCCCGGACAGGGTGACCGGGGAGCTGTTTTTT
NA	TRBV6-5	TRBJ1-3	TRBD1	CATKQGANGNTIYF	TGTGCCACGAAACAGGGGGCGAATGGAAACACCATATATTTT
NA	TRBV4-1	TRBJ1-1	NA	CASSQDGRRSEAFF	TGCGCCAGCAGCCAAGATGGGAGGCGGAGTGAAGCTTTCTTT
NA	TRBV7-2	TRBJ2-3	NA	CASSLLPTSTDTQYF	TGTGCCAGCAGCTTATTACCTACGAGCACAGATACGCAGTATTTT
NA	TRBV15	TRBJ1-5	TRBD1	CATSRDWDRERGQPQHF	TGTGCCACCAGCAGAGATTGGGACAGGGAGCGAGGTCAGCCCCAGCATTTT
NA	TRBV7-2	TRBJ2-1	TRBD1	CAITGQSSYNEQFF	TGTGCCATCACGGGACAGAGCTCCTACAATGAGCAGTTCTTC
few	TRBV18	TRBJ1-1	NA	CASSLQANTEAFF	TGTGCCAGCTCGCTTCAGGCGAACACTGAAGCTTTCTTT
few	TRBV30	TRBJ2-7	NA	CAWTRPESQGKYEQYF	TGTGCCTGGACCCGACCTGAGAGTCAGGGGAAGTACGAGCAGTACTTC
NA	TRBV5-1	TRBJ1-1	NA	CASSFLDDTEAFF	TGCGCCAGCAGCTTTCTAGACGACACTGAAGCTTTCTTT
NA	TRBV9	TRBJ2-5	TRBD1	CASSTQPTGARETQYF	TGTGCCAGCAGCACCCAGCCGACAGGGGCTAGGGAGACCCAGTACTTC
NA	TRBV7-9	TRBJ2-1	NA	CASLDSRLEQFF	TGTGCCAGCCTCGATTCGCGTCTCGAGCAGTTCTTC
NA	TRBV21-1	TRBJ2-6	NA	CASSRPFTGDGANVLTF	TGTGCCAGCAGCAGACCCTTTACAGGGGACGGGGCCAACGTCCTGACTTTC